This TCR beta chain was obtained from a study of blood T cell repertoires in COVID-19. Germline CDR1 and CDR2: MNHEY and SVGAGI. This CDR3 is 14 amino acids long. V was trimmed by 1 base and J by 4 bases, leaving 10 bases between them. This table comes from immunoSEQ multiplex PCR, and its TCRdb copy is limited to in-frame clones, with some not included. The table shows 190,000 or so clones, with around 85% occurring only once. V and J are TRBV6-5 and TRBJ1-1; D is ambiguous. The TCR sequence derives from a man in his forties or fifties who had recovered from COVID-19. Material: PBMCs or T cells enriched from blood (not recorded which). CDR3 loop: CASSYFAGGTEAFF. CDR3 DNA: TGTGCCAGCAGTTACTTTGCGGGTGGCACTGAAGCTTTCTTT.